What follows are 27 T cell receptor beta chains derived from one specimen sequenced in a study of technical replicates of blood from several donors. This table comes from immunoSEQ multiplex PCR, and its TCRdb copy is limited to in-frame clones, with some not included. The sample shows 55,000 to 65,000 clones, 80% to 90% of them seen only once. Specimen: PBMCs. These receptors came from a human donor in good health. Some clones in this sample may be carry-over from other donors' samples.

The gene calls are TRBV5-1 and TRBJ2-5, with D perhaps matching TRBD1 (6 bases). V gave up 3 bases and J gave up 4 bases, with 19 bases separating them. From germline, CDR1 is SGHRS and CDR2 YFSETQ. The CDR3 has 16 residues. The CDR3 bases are TGCGCCAGCAGCTCAACACCAGGGGAGAGAAGAGAGACCCAGTACTTC. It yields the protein CASSSTPGERRETQYF.

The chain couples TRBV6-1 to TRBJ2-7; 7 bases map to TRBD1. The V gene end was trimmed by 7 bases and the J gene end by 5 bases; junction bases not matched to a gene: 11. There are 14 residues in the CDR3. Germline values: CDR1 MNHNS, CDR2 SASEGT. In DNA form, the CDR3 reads TGTGCCAGCATCCCTGAGACAGGGCCCCACGAGCAGTACTTC. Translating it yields CASIPETGPHEQYF.

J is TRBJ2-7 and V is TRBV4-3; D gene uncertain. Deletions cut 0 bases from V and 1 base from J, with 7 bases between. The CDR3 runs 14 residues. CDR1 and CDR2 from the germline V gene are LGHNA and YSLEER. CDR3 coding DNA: TGCGCCAGCAGCCAAGATGAGTGGTCCTACGAGCAGTACTTC. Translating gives CASSQDEWSYEQYF.

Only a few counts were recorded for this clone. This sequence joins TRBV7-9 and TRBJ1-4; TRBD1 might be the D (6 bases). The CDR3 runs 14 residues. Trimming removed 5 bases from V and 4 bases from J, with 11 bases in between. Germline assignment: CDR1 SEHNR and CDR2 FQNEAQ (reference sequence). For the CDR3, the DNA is TGTGCCAGCAGCGCTAGACAGGTTAATGAAAAACTGTTTTTT. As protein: CASSARQVNEKLFF.

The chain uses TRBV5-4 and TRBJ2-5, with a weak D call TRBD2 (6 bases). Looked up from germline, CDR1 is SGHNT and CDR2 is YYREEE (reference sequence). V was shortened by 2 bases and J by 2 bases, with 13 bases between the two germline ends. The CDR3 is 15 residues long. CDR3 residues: CASSFYAGRQETQYF. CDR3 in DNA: TGTGCCAGCAGCTTCTACGCGGGGCGGCAAGAGACCCAGTACTTC. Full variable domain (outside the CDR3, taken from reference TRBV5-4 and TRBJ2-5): ETGVTQSPTHLIKTRGQQVTLRCSSQSGHNTVSWYQQALGQGPQFIFQYYREEENGRGNFPPRFSGLQFPNYSSELNVNALELDDSALYLCASSFYAGRQETQYFGPGTRLLVL.

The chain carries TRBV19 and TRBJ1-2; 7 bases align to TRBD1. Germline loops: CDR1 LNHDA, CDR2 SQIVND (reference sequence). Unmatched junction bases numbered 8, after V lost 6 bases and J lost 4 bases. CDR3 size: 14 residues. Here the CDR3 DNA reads TGTGCCAGTAGCCTAGGGGGCCAGGGCTATGGCTACACCTTC. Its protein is CASSLGGQGYGYTF.

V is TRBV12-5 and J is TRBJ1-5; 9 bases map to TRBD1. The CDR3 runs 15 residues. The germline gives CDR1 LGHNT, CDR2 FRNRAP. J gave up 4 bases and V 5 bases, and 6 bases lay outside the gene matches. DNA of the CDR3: TGTGCTAGTGGTCCTGGACAGGGGTTAAATCAGCCCCAGCATTTT. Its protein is CASGPGQGLNQPQHF.

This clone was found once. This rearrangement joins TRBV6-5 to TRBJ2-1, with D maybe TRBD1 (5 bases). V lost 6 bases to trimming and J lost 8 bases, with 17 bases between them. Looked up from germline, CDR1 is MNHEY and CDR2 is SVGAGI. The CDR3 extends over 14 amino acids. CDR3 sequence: CASRNVGLSYEQFF. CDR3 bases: TGTGCCAGCAGGAACGTGGGGCTTTCTTATGAGCAGTTCTTC.

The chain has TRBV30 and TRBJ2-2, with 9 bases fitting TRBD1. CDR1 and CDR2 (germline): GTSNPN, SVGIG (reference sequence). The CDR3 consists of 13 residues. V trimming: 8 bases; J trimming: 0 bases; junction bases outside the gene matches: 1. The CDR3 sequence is CAGDRANTGELFF. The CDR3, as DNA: TGTGCCGGGGACAGGGCGAACACCGGGGAGCTGTTTTTT.

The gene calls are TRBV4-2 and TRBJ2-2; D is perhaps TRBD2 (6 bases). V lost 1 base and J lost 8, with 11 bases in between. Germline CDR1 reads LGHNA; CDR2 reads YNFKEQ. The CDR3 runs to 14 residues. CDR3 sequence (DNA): TGTGCCAGCAGCCAAGTAGCGAGCGGGGGGGAGCTGTTTTTT. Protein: CASSQVASGGELFF.

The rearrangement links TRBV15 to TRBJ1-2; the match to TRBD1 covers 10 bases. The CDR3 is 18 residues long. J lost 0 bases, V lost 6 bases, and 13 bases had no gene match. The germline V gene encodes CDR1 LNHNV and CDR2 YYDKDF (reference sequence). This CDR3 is CATSYDRGPSPTNYGYTF. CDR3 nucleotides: TGTGCCACCAGTTATGACAGGGGGCCCTCCCCTACTAACTATGGCTACACCTTC.

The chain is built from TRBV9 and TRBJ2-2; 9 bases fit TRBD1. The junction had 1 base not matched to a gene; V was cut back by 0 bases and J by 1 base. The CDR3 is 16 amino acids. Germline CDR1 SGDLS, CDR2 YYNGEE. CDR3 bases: TGTGCCAGCAGCGTAGCGACAGGGGGGAACACCGGGGAGCTGTTTTTT. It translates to CASSVATGGNTGELFF.

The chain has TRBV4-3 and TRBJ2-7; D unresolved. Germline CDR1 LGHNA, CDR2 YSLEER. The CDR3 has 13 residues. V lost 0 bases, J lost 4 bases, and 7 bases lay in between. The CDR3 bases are TGCGCCAGCAGCCAAGACTACGGGTACGAGCAGTACTTC. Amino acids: CASSQDYGYEQYF.

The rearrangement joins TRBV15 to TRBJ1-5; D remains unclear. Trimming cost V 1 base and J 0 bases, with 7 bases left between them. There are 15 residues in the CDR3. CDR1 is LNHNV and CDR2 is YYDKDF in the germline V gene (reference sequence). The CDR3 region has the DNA TGTGCCACCAGCAGAGGCGGCAATAGCAATCAGCCCCAGCATTTT. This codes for CATSRGGNSNQPQHF.

The CDR3 coding sequence is TGTGCCAGCAGCATCCAGGGGGGAAGCTCCTACAATGAGCAGTTCTTC. Protein: CASSIQGGSSYNEQFF. V usage is TRBV6-6 and J usage is TRBJ2-1; a possible D gene is TRBD1 (7 bases). Germline V gene data show CDR1 as MNHNY and CDR2 as SVGAGI (reference sequence). With 6 bases removed from V and 0 bases from J, the gap between germline ends came to 15 bases. The CDR3 sequence is 16 residues long.

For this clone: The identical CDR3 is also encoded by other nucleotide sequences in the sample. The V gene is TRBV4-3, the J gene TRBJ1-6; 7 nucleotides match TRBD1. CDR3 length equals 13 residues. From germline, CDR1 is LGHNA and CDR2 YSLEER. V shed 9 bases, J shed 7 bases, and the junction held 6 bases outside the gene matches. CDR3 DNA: TGCGCCAGTTGCCGGGACAGAAATTCACCCCTCCACTTT. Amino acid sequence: CASCRDRNSPLHF.

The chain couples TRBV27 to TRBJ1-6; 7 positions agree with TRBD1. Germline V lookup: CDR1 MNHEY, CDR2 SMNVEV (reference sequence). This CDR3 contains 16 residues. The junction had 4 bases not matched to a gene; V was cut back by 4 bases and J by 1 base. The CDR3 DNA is TGTGCCAGCAGTTCACCGACAGGGTCCTATAATTCACCCCTCCACTTT. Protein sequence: CASSSPTGSYNSPLHF.

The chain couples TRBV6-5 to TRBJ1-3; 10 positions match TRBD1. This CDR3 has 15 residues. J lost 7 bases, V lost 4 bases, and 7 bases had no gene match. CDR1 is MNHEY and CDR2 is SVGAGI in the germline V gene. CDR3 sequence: CASSSPGQGLNTIYF. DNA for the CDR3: TGTGCCAGCAGTTCCCCGGGACAGGGGTTGAACACCATATATTTT.

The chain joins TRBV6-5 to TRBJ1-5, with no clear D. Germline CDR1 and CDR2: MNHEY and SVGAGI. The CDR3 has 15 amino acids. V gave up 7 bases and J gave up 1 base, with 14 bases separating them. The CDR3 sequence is CASTTRAGSNQPQHF. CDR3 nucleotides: TGTGCCAGCACCACGCGGGCGGGCAGCAATCAGCCCCAGCATTTT.

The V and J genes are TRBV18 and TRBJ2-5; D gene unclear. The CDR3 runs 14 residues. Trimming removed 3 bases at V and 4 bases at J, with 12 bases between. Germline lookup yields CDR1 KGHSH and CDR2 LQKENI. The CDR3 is CASSPRGRPETQYF. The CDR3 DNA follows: TGTGCCAGCTCACCCAGAGGCCGGCCAGAGACCCAGTACTTC. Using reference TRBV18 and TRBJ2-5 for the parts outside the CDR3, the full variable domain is NAGVMQNPRHLVRRRGQEARLRCSPMKGHSHVYWYRQLPEEGLKFMVYLQKENIIDESGMPKERFSAEFPKEGPSILRIQQVVRGDSAAYFCASSPRGRPETQYFGPGTRLLVL.

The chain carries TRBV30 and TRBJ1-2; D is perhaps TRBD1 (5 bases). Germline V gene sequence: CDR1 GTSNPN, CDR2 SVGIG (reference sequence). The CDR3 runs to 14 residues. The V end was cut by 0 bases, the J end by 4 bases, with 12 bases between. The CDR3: CAWSVGGASYGYTF. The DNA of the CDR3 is TGTGCCTGGAGTGTAGGTGGGGCCAGCTATGGCTACACCTTC.

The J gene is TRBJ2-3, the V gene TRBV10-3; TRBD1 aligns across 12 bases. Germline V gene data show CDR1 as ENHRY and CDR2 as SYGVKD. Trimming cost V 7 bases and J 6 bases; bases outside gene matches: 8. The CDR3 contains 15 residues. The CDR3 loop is CAITDRDRGRDTQYF. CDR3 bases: TGTGCCATCACTGACCGGGACAGGGGGCGGGATACGCAGTATTTT.

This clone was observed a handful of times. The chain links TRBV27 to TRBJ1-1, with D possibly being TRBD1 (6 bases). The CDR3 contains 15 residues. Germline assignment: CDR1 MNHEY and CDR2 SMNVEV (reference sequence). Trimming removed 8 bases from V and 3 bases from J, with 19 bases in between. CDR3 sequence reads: CASAAGWGLDTEAFF. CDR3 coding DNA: TGTGCCAGCGCGGCCGGGTGGGGGCTTGACACTGAAGCTTTCTTT.

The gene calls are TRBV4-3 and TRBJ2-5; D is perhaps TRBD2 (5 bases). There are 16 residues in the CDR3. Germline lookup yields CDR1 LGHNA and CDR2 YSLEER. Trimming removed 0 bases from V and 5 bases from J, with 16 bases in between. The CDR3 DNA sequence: TGCGCCAGCAGCCAAGATTCGGCGGGTTCGGCGGAGACCCAGTACTTC. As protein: CASSQDSAGSAETQYF.

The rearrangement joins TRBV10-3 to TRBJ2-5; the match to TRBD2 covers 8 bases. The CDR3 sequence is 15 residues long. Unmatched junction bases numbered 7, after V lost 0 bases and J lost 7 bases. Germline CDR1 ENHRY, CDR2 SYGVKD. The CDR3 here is CAISESGRGSLTQYF. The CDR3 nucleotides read TGTGCCATCAGTGAGTCCGGGAGGGGGAGCTTGACCCAGTACTTC.

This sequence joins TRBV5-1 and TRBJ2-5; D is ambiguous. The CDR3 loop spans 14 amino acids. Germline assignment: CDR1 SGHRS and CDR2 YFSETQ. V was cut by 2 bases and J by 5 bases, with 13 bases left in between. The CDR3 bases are TGCGCCAGCAGCTTTCTAGTATCTGAGGAGACCCAGTACTTC. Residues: CASSFLVSEETQYF.

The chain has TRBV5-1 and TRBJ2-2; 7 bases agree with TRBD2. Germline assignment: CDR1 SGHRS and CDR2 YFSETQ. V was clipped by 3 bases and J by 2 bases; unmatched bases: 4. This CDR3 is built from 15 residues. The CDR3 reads CASSSGLPNTGELFF. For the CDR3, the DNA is TGCGCCAGCAGCTCGGGACTACCCAACACCGGGGAGCTGTTTTTT.